A selection of T cell receptor beta chains follows, all from one sample in a study of identical twins. MiXCR, applied by TCRdb to the 5' RACE reads, yields one record per CDR3 protein. The profile shows fewer than 550,000 distinct CDR3 sequences, approximately 15% of them singletons. These data are also associated with another study on yellow fever vaccine responses in identical twins.

Sequencing was carried out using CD4+ T cells sorted from blood. The receptors were sampled from a young woman in good health. The conserved cysteine and the conserved F or W are not part of the CDR3 here. The order of the fields is J gene, CDR3 length, D gene, clone size, V gene, CDR3 protein. D genes are given only for firm matches. Size is omitted from some rows. Given values are once, few, many or a class for expanded clones.

>TRBJ2-1|11|-|many|TRBV5-1
ASSLVLGGEQF
>TRBJ1-2|12|TRBD1|few|TRBV6-2/TRBV6-3
ASSYAGGNYGYT
>TRBJ2-3|11|-|-|TRBV27
ASRVRATDTQY
>TRBJ2-7|15|-|once|TRBV7-2
ASSASAGTRSSYEQY
>TRBJ2-1|9|TRBD2|many|TRBV20-1
SARTSGGQF
>TRBJ2-1|10|-|few|TRBV6-2/TRBV6-3
ASTRRPNEQF
>TRBJ2-7|12|-|-|TRBV6-2/TRBV6-3
ASNYAGRVGEQY
>TRBJ2-3|14|-|few|TRBV7-9
ASTPYRVADTDTQY
>TRBJ2-1|14|TRBD2|-|TRBV6-5
ASSYSGLADYNEQF
>TRBJ2-1|13|-|many|TRBV5-5
ASSPQTKRYNEQF
>TRBJ1-6|15|-|few|TRBV10-3
AISQVQGSSYNSPLH
>TRBJ2-7|13|-|many|TRBV5-1
ASRTTTGSSYEQY
>TRBJ1-1|8|-|-|TRBV29-1
SVVRTEAF
>TRBJ1-1|12|-|once|TRBV18
ASSPQGIHTEAF
>TRBJ2-1|14|TRBD2|-|TRBV5-1
ASSLVLAGNYNEQF
>TRBJ1-2|11|TRBD1|-|TRBV5-1
ASTEQGGYGYT
>TRBJ2-6|15|TRBD2|-|TRBV11-2
ASSLEPRESGANVLT
>TRBJ1-3|13|TRBD1|-|TRBV5-1
ASSLNGQEGNTIY
>TRBJ2-2|13|-|many|TRBV6-2/TRBV6-3
ASRWPLVNTGELF
>TRBJ2-7|10|-|-|TRBV12-3/TRBV12-4
ASTGRSYEQY
>TRBJ2-4|13|TRBD2|-|TRBV5-4
ASSVPMGGKNIQY
>TRBJ2-2|14|TRBD2|many|TRBV20-1
SAQSPSGRATGELF
>TRBJ2-1|14|TRBD2|few|TRBV6-5
ASSYSKSGRVNEQF
>TRBJ1-1|11|-|few|TRBV20-1
SARDGRSTEAF
>TRBJ2-7|12|TRBD1|-|TRBV13
ASSYRGSEYEQY
>TRBJ1-5|12|-|few|TRBV20-1
SARDSGGNQPQH
>TRBJ2-2|11|TRBD1|few|TRBV2
ASRGTDSGELF
>TRBJ2-7|11|TRBD1|many|TRBV20-1
SAPGQSSYEQY
>TRBJ2-6|16|-|-|TRBV4-2
ASSQESGGGSGANVLT
>TRBJ1-4|12|-|few|TRBV7-9
ASKSTVKDEKLF
>TRBJ1-5|13|-|few|TRBV10-3
AISESRGADQPQH
>TRBJ1-2|9|-|-|TRBV6-5
ASRQEYGYT
>TRBJ2-1|16|-|few|TRBV30
AWNSPGAGEGFYNEQF
>TRBJ2-7|9|-|many|TRBV18
ASSGGAEQY
>TRBJ1-2|14|TRBD1|few|TRBV20-1
SPYRDSLGQSDGYT
>TRBJ2-1|14|TRBD2|-|TRBV7-2
ASSPGLASSYNEQF
>TRBJ2-3|12|-|-|TRBV4-2
ASSQVRSEDTQY
>TRBJ1-2|10|-|-|TRBV2
ASTLVLYGYT
>TRBJ2-3|13|-|few|TRBV6-1
ASSEDWTYSDTQY
>TRBJ2-1|13|TRBD2|many|TRBV5-6
ASSGGLRSYNEQF
>TRBJ2-2|13|TRBD2|few|TRBV7-9
ASSLPAGKTGELF
>TRBJ2-5|12|-|many|TRBV11-2
ASSPDGLRGTQY
>TRBJ2-5|12|-|few|TRBV7-8
ASSLVGAGETQY
>TRBJ2-2|13|TRBD2|-|TRBV20-1
SAGTSGRWTGELF
>TRBJ2-2|12|TRBD1|-|TRBV6-2/TRBV6-3
ASHVDRATGELF
>TRBJ2-1|12|-|few|TRBV7-9
ASSRRDSYNEQF
>TRBJ2-1|11|TRBD2|many|TRBV29-1
SAGTSGRNEQF
>TRBJ2-5|14|TRBD2|few|TRBV7-3
ASSDIAGPYQETQY
>TRBJ2-7|14|-|once|TRBV7-2
ASSLADTLAIYEQY
>TRBJ2-7|15|TRBD2|-|TRBV11-2
ASSLALLTSGRNEQY
>TRBJ2-3|15|-|-|TRBV7-2
ASSLKKTRLGTDTQY